The clone carrying this TCR beta chain was observed at least ten times. Antigen specificity is unknown. Using its own MiXCR run on the RT-PCR reads, TCRdb lists one record per CDR3 protein. The profile shows 450,000 to 600,000 distinct CDR3 sequences, roughly 7.9% of them singletons. The data stem from a study of response to subunit inactivated influenza vaccine. The germline V gene encodes CDR1 MNHEY and CDR2 SVGAGI. The CDR3 contains 15 residues. V was cut by 0 bases and J by 0 bases, with 9 bases left in between. Study results and limitations: The authors suggested that few new T cells are recruited per seasonal influenza vaccination.

The chain combines TRBV6-5 with TRBJ2-7; D is undetermined. The input for sequencing was PBMCs from blood, taken around 2 years after vaccination. The TCR was taken from a man aged 50 to 75 who received an inactivated influenza vaccine. CDR3 DNA sequence: TGTGCCAGCAGTTACTCGGTCCGGGCCTCCTACGAGCAGTACTTC. Its translation is CASSYSVRASYEQYF.